Below, 10 T cell receptor beta chains from the same sample are listed, as sequenced in a study of T cells in Graves' hyperthyroidism and ophthalmopathy. RNA transcripts provided the source from which TCR beta CDR3 regions were amplified. The HTBI primer set was used in a first-round RT-PCR of the TCR CDR3. TCRdb re-derived calls from the multiplex PCR reads in MiXCR, one entry per CDR3 protein. The data show under 450,000 distinct CDR3 sequences, approximately 13% seen once. Sequencing was carried out using blood. The receptor source for this set is a man aged 25-45 years with Graves' hyperthyroidism that later progressed to Graves' ophthalmopathy.

This chain links TRBV28 with TRBJ2-7; 9 positions match TRBD2. V was clipped by 6 bases and J by 5 bases; unmatched bases: 14. Per the germline V gene, CDR1 is MDHEN and CDR2 is SYDVKM. This CDR3 comprises 16 residues. In nucleotides, the CDR3 is TGTGCCAGCAGAGCTCCCTTCTCTAGCGGGGTAAACGAGCAGTACTTC. Encoded protein: CASRAPFSSGVNEQYF.

This clonotype has more than one count but fewer than ten. V usage is TRBV25-1 and J usage is TRBJ2-1; 9 nucleotides agree with TRBD2. V was clipped by 3 bases and J by 4 bases; unmatched bases: 7. The CDR3 consists of 16 residues. CDR1 MGHDK and CDR2 SYGVNS come from the germline V gene. The CDR3 loop reads CASSDSGTSRYNEQFF. CDR3 DNA sequence: TGTGCCAGCAGTGATTCCGGGACTAGCAGGTACAATGAGCAGTTCTTC.

This clonotype was seen repeatedly, ten times or more. This chain joins TRBV13 and TRBJ1-2; D not resolved. The germline gives CDR1 PRHDT, CDR2 FYEKMQ (reference sequence). Trimming pared 2 bases from V and 4 bases from J, leaving 14 bases between. The CDR3 is made up of 15 amino acids. The CDR3 DNA reads TGTGCCAGCAGCTTATCGTCCGGCGAGTTCTATGGCTACACCTTC. It codes for CASSLSSGEFYGYTF.

V is TRBV6-1 and J is TRBJ1-1; D unclear. The V and J ends lost 5 bases and 6 bases respectively, with 10 bases between them. The CDR3 has 12 amino acids. Germline values: CDR1 MNHNS, CDR2 SASEGT. CDR3 sequence (DNA): TGTGCCAGCAGTCGGCATCAGTCTGAAGCTTTCTTT. Translated: CASSRHQSEAFF.

This clonotype was counted ten times or more. This chain links TRBV7-2 with TRBJ1-3; the D is unclear. In germline, CDR1 is SGHTA, CDR2 FQGNSA. V shed 4 bases and J shed 0 bases, with 10 bases lying between them. The CDR3 length is 15 residues. This chain's CDR3 is CASSSWAPSGNTIYF. Here the CDR3 DNA reads TGTGCCAGCAGCTCGTGGGCCCCCTCTGGAAACACCATATATTTT.

The chain combines TRBV5-6 with TRBJ1-6, with D possibly matching TRBD1 (5 bases). This CDR3 has 15 residues. Looked up from germline, CDR1 is SGHDT and CDR2 is YYEEEE. V was pared by 4 bases and J by 10 bases, with 18 bases between. The CDR3, as DNA: TGTGCCAGCAGCCAAATAGACAGAGAGGACTCACCCCTCCACTTT. Amino acids: CASSQIDREDSPLHF.

This clonotype was seen many times. The chain couples TRBV7-8 to TRBJ1-2; no definite D call. Germline V gives CDR1 SGHVS, CDR2 FQNEAQ. This CDR3 is built from 15 residues. The V and J ends lost 1 base and 6 bases respectively, with 15 bases between them. CDR3 protein: CASSLERHRVNGYTF. The CDR3 nucleotides read TGTGCCAGCAGCTTAGAAAGACACCGTGTAAATGGCTACACCTTC.

Details on this clonotype: It may be a read error: a sequence one base away is much more abundant. The rearrangement links TRBV28 to TRBJ2-7; D is perhaps TRBD1 or TRBD2 (6 bases each). The end of the DNA fits TRBJ2-1 better, so the J call may be wrong. Germline lookup yields CDR1 MDHEN and CDR2 SYDVKM. CDR3 length: 14 amino acids. The CDR3 loop is CASRTGGISYEQFF. The CDR3 DNA reads TGTGCCAGCAGGACAGGCGGGATCTCCTACGAGCAGTTCTTC.

Ten or more counts support this clonotype. The chain couples TRBV20-1 to TRBJ1-6; TRBD1 agrees at 8 bases. The V segment lost 6 bases and the J segment 8 bases; nucleotides outside the gene matches: 9. This CDR3 has 14 amino acids. Germline V lookup: CDR1 DFQATT, CDR2 SNEGSKA (reference sequence). The CDR3 here is CSARQGFNYSPLHF. CDR3 nucleotides: TGCAGTGCGAGACAGGGGTTCAACTATTCACCCCTCCACTTT.

This clonotype was picked up a small number of times. The gene calls are TRBV3-1 and TRBJ1-4, with D perhaps matching TRBD1 (5 bases). The V gene lost 1 base and the J gene lost 5 bases, with 17 bases spanning the gap. CDR3 length equals 17 residues. Per germline, CDR1 LGHDT and CDR2 YNNKEL (reference sequence). As DNA, the CDR3 is TGTGCCAGCAGCCAAGGAAGGTTAATTGGGGCGAATGAAAAACTGTTTTTT. This gives the protein CASSQGRLIGANEKLFF.